The present entry profiles one TCR beta chain with its context. Its antigen is as yet unknown. This sample is part of a study of PD-1 blockade in classical Hodgkin lymphoma. Overall study findings and caveats: A significant rise in TCR diversity was seen by C4D1 for CD4+ cells but not for CD8+ cells. Nivolumab initiation under 1 year post-ASCT meant exclusion. Complete responders entered with baseline diversity on par with newly diagnosed patients, the results showed. Newly diagnosed patients had baseline TCR diversity that was reportedly lower than that of healthy donors.

Assay: immunoSEQ multiplex PCR; the TCRdb copy retains only in-frame clones and omits some. Of around 100,000 clones in the sample, 90% were seen once. Time point: cycle 4 day 1 (C4D1), after 5 to 7 weeks of nivolumab. Every one of the patients relapsed after autologous stem cell transplantation (brentuximab vedotin exposure was variable). The CDR3 contains 16 residues. Germline CDR1 reads SGHTA; CDR2 reads FQGNSA. V lost 5 bases, J lost 0 bases, and 7 bases stayed unmatched. The rearrangement links TRBV7-2 to TRBJ2-4; 7 bases align to TRBD2. This receptor was obtained from a human donor with classical Hodgkin lymphoma. The sample here was peripheral blood mononuclear cells (PBMCs), taken before the fourth cycle of nivolumab. DNA of the CDR3: TGTGCCAGCAGCCCCGGGGGGAACATAGCCAAAAACATTCAGTACTTC. Protein product: CASSPGGNIAKNIQYF. Together with reference TRBV7-2 and TRBJ2-4, the CDR3 gives the full variable domain: GAGVSQSPSNKVTEKGKDVELRCDPISGHTALYWYRQSLGQGLEFLIYFQGNSAPDKSGLPSDRFSAERTGGSVSTLTIQRTQQEDSAVYLCASSPGGNIAKNIQYFGAGTRLSVL.